These 10 T cell receptor beta chains came from one sample sequenced in a study of blood T cell repertoires in COVID-19. Profiling relied on immunoSEQ multiplex PCR, and the TCRdb table lists in-frame clones only, not all of them. The sample consists of hundreds of thousands of clones, about 90% of them appearing once. The sequencing input was PBMCs or T cells enriched from blood (not recorded which). These TCRs come from a woman under 30 who had recovered from COVID-19.

The chain is built from TRBV5-1 and TRBJ2-1; tentatively, D is TRBD2 (5 bases). The CDR3 is 18 residues long. With 4 bases removed from V and 4 bases from J, the gap between germline ends came to 24 bases. Germline-derived CDR1 and CDR2 are SGHRS and YFSETQ. The CDR3 nucleotides are TGCGCCAGCAGCCAACGGGGTCCTTTAGGCGTGGGATACAATGAGCAGTTCTTC. Its protein is CASSQRGPLGVGYNEQFF.

The chain carries TRBV11-3 and TRBJ2-3; 8 nucleotides line up with TRBD2. V gave up 8 bases and J gave up 0 bases; unmatched junction bases: 10. In germline, CDR1 is SGHNT, CDR2 YENEEA. This CDR3 has 16 amino acids. CDR3 protein: CASRIRASGSTDTQYF. DNA of the CDR3: TGTGCCAGCCGAATTCGCGCTAGCGGGAGCACAGATACGCAGTATTTT.

V usage is TRBV18 and J usage is TRBJ1-5; D is possibly TRBD1 (5 bases). Germline assignment: CDR1 KGHSH and CDR2 LQKENI. The CDR3 runs 15 residues. V lost 3 bases, J lost 4 bases, and 13 bases lay in between. CDR3 in amino acids: CASSPIRESNQPQHF. CDR3 in DNA: TGTGCCAGCTCACCGATCAGGGAATCGAATCAGCCCCAGCATTTT.

V gene TRBV4-1 combines with J gene TRBJ2-1; tentatively, D is TRBD2 (7 bases). Trimming shortened V by 4 bases and J by 7 bases, and 29 bases separated the two germline ends. Looked up from germline, CDR1 is MGHRA and CDR2 is YSYEKL. This CDR3 has 19 residues. In DNA, the CDR3 is TGCGCCAGCAGCCCACAGCCACGGGGGGCCTCTGGTTACGGAAATGAGCAGTTCTTC. It codes for CASSPQPRGASGYGNEQFF.

V and J are TRBV2 and TRBJ1-2, with D perhaps matching TRBD1 (6 bases). Trimming left V 7 bases short and J 3 bases short, with 12 bases between. Germline V gene data show CDR1 as SNHLY and CDR2 as FYNNEI. The CDR3 has 13 residues. The CDR3 is CASTPRGDYGYTF. The DNA for the CDR3 is TGTGCCAGCACACCCAGGGGCGACTATGGCTACACCTTC.

The chain recombines TRBV5-1 with TRBJ2-3; TRBD1 aligns across 7 bases. Germline values: CDR1 SGHRS, CDR2 YFSETQ. The CDR3 runs to 15 residues. V lost 3 bases, J lost 4 bases, and 8 bases stayed unmatched. The CDR3 region is CASSYGQANSDTQYF. CDR3 coding DNA: TGCGCCAGCAGCTACGGACAGGCCAATTCAGATACGCAGTATTTT.

This clone was counted between two and nine times. The V and J genes are TRBV9 and TRBJ1-2; possible D gene TRBD1, 6 bases. The CDR3 is 12 amino acids. The germline CDR1 and CDR2 sequences are SGDLS and YYNGEE. V was cut by 5 bases and J by 3 bases, with 8 bases left in between. The CDR3 loop is CASRQGDYGYTF. CDR3 nucleotide sequence: TGTGCCAGCAGACAGGGCGACTATGGCTACACCTTC. Variable domain in full (rest from reference TRBV9 and TRBJ1-2): DSGVTQTPKHLITATGQRVTLRCSPRSGDLSVYWYQQSLDQGLQFLIQYYNGEERAKGNILERFSAQQFPDLHSELNLSSLELGDSALYFCASRQGDYGYTFGSGTRLTVV.

The rearrangement joins TRBV3-1 (or the pseudogene TRBV3-2) to TRBJ1-2, with D hard to call. V lost 3 bases and J 3 bases, leaving 8 bases between the germline ends. The CDR3 has 13 amino acids. The germline CDR1 and CDR2 sequences are LGHDT and YNNKEL (reference sequence). The CDR3 nucleotides are TGTGCCAGCAGCCAGTTGTCGGACTATGGCTACACCTTC. Translated, it gives CASSQLSDYGYTF.

The chain couples TRBV7-2 to TRBJ1-2; D call uncertain. Germline CDR1 SGHTA, CDR2 FQGNSA. Trimming left V 1 base short and J 2 bases short, with 5 bases between. The CDR3 is 13 residues long. CDR3 protein: CASSLGENYGYTF. For the CDR3, the DNA is TGTGCCAGCAGCTTAGGGGAGAACTATGGCTACACCTTC. Supplemented by reference TRBV7-2 and TRBJ1-2, the full variable domain reads GAGVSQSPSNKVTEKGKDVELRCDPISGHTALYWYRQSLGQGLEFLIYFQGNSAPDKSGLPSDRFSAERTGGSVSTLTIQRTQQEDSAVYLCASSLGENYGYTFGSGTRLTVV.

The chain carries TRBV4-2 and TRBJ1-1; TRBD1 is a possible D gene (5 bases). Germline V lookup: CDR1 LGHNA, CDR2 YNFKEQ. This CDR3 has 14 residues. Trimming stripped 1 base from V and 1 base from J, with 7 bases between. CDR3 region: CASSQGQRNTEAFF. Written as DNA, the CDR3 is TGTGCCAGCAGCCAAGGACAGCGGAACACTGAAGCTTTCTTT.